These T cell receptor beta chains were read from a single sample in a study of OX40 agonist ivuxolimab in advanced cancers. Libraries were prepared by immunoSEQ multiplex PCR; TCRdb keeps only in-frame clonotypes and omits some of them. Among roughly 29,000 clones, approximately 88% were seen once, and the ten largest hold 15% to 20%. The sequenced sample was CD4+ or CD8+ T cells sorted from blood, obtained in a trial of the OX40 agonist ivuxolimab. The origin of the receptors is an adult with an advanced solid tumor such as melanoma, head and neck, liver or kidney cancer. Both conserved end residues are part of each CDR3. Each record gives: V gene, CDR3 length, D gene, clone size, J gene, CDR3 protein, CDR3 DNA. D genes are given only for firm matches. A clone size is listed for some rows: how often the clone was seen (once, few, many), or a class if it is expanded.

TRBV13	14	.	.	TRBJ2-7	CASSLGGGSYEQYF	TGTGCCAGCAGCTTAGGAGGGGGCTCCTACGAGCAGTACTTC
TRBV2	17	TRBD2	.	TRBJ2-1	CASRAGTSGEGGNEQFF	TGTGCCAGCAGAGCCGGGACTAGCGGGGAGGGTGGAAATGAGCAGTTCTTC
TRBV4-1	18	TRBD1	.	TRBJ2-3	CASSQYLDRDRVTDTQYF	TGCGCCAGCAGCCAGTACCTCGACCGGGACAGGGTGACAGATACGCAGTATTTT
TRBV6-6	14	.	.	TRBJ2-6	CASSQGGGANVLTF	TGTGCCAGCAGTCAGGGTGGTGGGGCCAACGTCCTGACTTTC
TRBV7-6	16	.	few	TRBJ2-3	CASSPGGGLSTDTQYF	TGTGCCAGCAGCCCGGGTGGGGGGCTTAGCACAGATACGCAGTATTTT
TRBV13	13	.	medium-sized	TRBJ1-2	CASSLALYGGVNF	TGTGCCAGCAGCTTAGCACTGTATGGGGGAGTGAACTTC
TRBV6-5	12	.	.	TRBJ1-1	CASSPGAPEAFF	TGTGCCAGCAGCCCCGGGGCACCTGAAGCTTTCTTT
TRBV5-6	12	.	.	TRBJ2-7	CASSLGWNEQYF	TGTGCCAGCAGCTTGGGTTGGAACGAGCAGTACTTC
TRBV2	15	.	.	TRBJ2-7	CASSEFKGATYEQYF	TGTGCCAGCAGTGAATTCAAGGGTGCCACCTACGAGCAGTACTTC
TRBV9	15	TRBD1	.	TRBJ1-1	CASSVYGQGNTEAFF	TGTGCCAGCAGCGTTTACGGACAGGGTAACACTGAAGCTTTCTTT
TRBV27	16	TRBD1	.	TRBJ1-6	CASSSGGTGSNSPLHF	TGTGCCAGCAGTTCGGGGGGGACAGGGAGTAATTCACCCCTCCACTTT
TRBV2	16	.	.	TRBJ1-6	CASKWGGSSYNSPLHF	TGTGCCAGCAAATGGGGCGGAAGCTCCTATAATTCACCCCTCCACTTT
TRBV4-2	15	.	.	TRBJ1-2	CASSQEGASGYGYTF	TGTGCCAGCAGCCAAGAGGGAGCTTCGGGCTATGGCTACACCTTC
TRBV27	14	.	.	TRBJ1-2	CASSGDGTFYGYTF	TGTGCCAGCAGTGGGGACGGCACATTCTATGGCTACACCTTC
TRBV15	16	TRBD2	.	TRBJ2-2	CATSGPGGVVIGELFF	TGTGCCACCAGCGGGCCTGGGGGGGTTGTTATCGGGGAGCTGTTTTTT
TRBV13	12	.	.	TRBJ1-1	CASSQREAEAFF	TGTGCCAGCAGCCAAAGAGAAGCTGAAGCTTTCTTT
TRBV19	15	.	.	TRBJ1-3	CASSTDRSSGNTIYF	TGTGCCAGTAGCACCGACAGGAGCTCTGGAAACACCATATATTTT
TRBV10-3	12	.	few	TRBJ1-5	CAISESGQPQHF	TGTGCCATCAGTGAGTCGGGTCAGCCCCAGCATTTT
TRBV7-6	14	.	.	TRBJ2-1	CASSLAPGYNEQFF	TGTGCCAGCAGCTTAGCTCCCGGGTACAATGAGCAGTTCTTC
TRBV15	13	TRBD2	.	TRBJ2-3	CATMGLVADTQYF	TGTGCCACCATGGGACTAGTTGCAGATACGCAGTATTTT
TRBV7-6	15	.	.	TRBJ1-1	CASSLGSTVNTEAFF	TGTGCCAGCAGCTTAGGGTCGACAGTGAACACTGAAGCTTTCTTT
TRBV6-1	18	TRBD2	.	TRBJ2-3	CASSEGPGGGSSTDTQYF	TGTGCCAGCAGTGAAGGTCCGGGCGGGGGGTCTAGCACAGATACGCAGTATTTT
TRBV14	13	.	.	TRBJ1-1	CASSQVGGPEAFF	TGTGCCAGCAGCCAAGTAGGAGGTCCTGAAGCTTTCTTT
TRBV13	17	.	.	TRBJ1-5	CASSLGLVGGRDQPQHF	TGTGCCAGCAGCTTAGGCCTTGTCGGGGGAAGGGATCAGCCCCAGCATTTT
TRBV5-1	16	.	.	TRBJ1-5	CASSLEIGARNQPQHF	TGCGCCAGCAGCTTGGAAATCGGAGCCCGCAATCAGCCCCAGCATTTT
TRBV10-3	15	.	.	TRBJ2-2	CAISPGTGNTGELFF	TGTGCCATCAGTCCCGGGACGGGGAACACCGGGGAGCTGTTTTTT
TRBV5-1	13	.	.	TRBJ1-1	CASSFQPNTEAFF	TGCGCCAGCAGCTTTCAGCCGAACACTGAAGCTTTCTTT
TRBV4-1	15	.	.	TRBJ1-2	CASSRRGGDRYGYTF	TGCGCCAGCAGCCGCAGGGGCGGAGACCGATATGGCTACACCTTC
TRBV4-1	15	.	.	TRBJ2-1	CASSQSQGPYNEQFF	TGCGCCAGCAGCCAATCGCAGGGCCCATACAATGAGCAGTTCTTC
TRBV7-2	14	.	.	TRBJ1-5	CASSLGRRNQPQHF	TGTGCCAGCAGCTTGGGTCGAAGGAATCAGCCCCAGCATTTT
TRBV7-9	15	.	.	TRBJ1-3	CASSQGSLSGNTIYF	TGTGCCAGCAGTCAGGGAAGCTTATCAGGAAACACCATATATTTT
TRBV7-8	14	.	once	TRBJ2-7	CASSGDFGSYEQYF	TGTGCCAGCAGCGGAGACTTCGGGTCCTACGAGCAGTACTTC
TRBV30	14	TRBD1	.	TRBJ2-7	CAFEFGTGAYEQYF	TGTGCCTTCGAGTTTGGGACAGGGGCCTACGAGCAGTACTTC